The 3 T cell receptor beta chains reported below all come from one sample, sequenced in a study of glioma-infiltrating T cells after dendritic cell vaccination. The data were produced by immunoSEQ multiplex PCR, yet TCRdb's version contains in-frame clones alone and is incomplete. The sample comprises roughly 90,000 clones, 85% to 90% of which are singletons, and about 15% rests with the top ten. The sample in question was blood, obtained before dendritic cell vaccination. The source of these receptors is a human donor with glioblastoma.

CDR3 region: CASSLDPGHLNTEAFF. The CDR3 DNA is TGTGCCAGCAGCTTAGACCCGGGACACTTGAACACTGAAGCTTTCTTT. The rearrangement joins TRBV11-3 to TRBJ1-1; D is perhaps TRBD1 (6 bases). Germline CDR1 is SGHNT and CDR2 is YENEEA. The V and J ends lost 0 bases and 0 bases respectively, with 11 bases between them. The CDR3 has 16 amino acids.

V usage is TRBV19 and J usage is TRBJ1-5; D might be TRBD1 (5 bases). Germline CDR1 reads LNHDA; CDR2 reads SQIVND (reference sequence). V lost 5 bases and J lost 9, with 17 bases in between. The length of the CDR3 is 14 residues. For the CDR3, the DNA is TGTGCCAGTAGTGGTCGCGGGGCGTATGTGCCCCAGCATTTT. Translating gives CASSGRGAYVPQHF.

This clone was picked up a small number of times. The rearrangement uses TRBV27 and TRBJ1-1; tentatively, D is TRBD1 (5 bases). V was cut by 0 bases and J by 5 bases, with 16 bases left in between. Germline-derived CDR1 and CDR2 are MNHEY and SMNVEV (reference sequence). The CDR3 consists of 16 residues. The CDR3 protein is CASSLSPGGGRTEAFF. Here the CDR3 DNA reads TGTGCCAGCAGTTTATCCCCTGGGGGGGGGAGGACTGAAGCTTTCTTT.